The clone carrying this T cell receptor beta chain was seen more than once but under ten times. Per the germline V gene, CDR1 is MGHRA and CDR2 is YSYEKL. Trimming pared 4 bases from V and 3 bases from J, leaving 19 bases between. This CDR3 region has 16 residues. As originally analysed: Estimates of nucleated cell counts were drawn from the amplification of reference gene primers. TCRdb's table, derived via immunoSEQ multiplex PCR, lists solely in-frame clones and lacks some. That table supplies the V and J calls and clone size; D and trimming were determined from the DNA. Of over 130,000 clones in the sample, more than 75% were seen once. This entry is derived from a study of blood T cell repertoires in COVID-19. Study-level background: From the United States, Italy and Spain came samples of acute and convalescent COVID-19.

The clonotype was recovered from a woman aged 80 or over with acute or convalescent COVID-19. Material: peripheral blood. This rearrangement joins TRBV4-1 to TRBJ2-7, with TRBD1 as a possible D gene (6 bases). The CDR3: CASSPRHAGDVYEQYF. CDR3 coding DNA: TGCGCCAGCAGCCCACGGCATGCAGGGGACGTCTACGAGCAGTACTTC.